A selection of T cell receptor beta chains follows, all from one sample in a study of cytomegalovirus exposure and HLA in healthy donors. This table comes from immunoSEQ multiplex PCR, and its TCRdb copy is limited to in-frame clones, with some not included. The specimen's table records 55,000 or so clones. Source material: PBMCs. Every receptor here comes from a woman aged 25 to 39 in good health and CMV-seropositive. Each CDR3 is given with its conserved first and last residue. D genes are given only for firm matches. Clone size is stated in some rows and not others, as once, few, many or a class when expanded.

clone_size d_call j_call v_call cdr3_nt cdr3_aa
NA NA TRBJ1-1 TRBV19 TGTGCCAGTAGTGTCCGGGACACTCCCTATGCTTTCTTT CASSVRDTPYAFF
NA NA TRBJ1-2 TRBV7-6 TGTGCCAGCAGCTTACTCTCGGGGGAGGGCTACACCTTC CASSLLSGEGYTF
NA TRBD2 TRBJ2-3 TRBV6-5 TGTGCCAGCAGTTCGACTAGCGGGAGCTCAGATACGCAGTATTTT CASSSTSGSSDTQYF
NA TRBD1 TRBJ1-2 TRBV5-1 TGCGCCAGCAGCCAGGGACAGGGGAGGGTTGGTGGCTACACCTTC CASSQGQGRVGGYTF
medium-sized TRBD2 TRBJ2-1 TRBV30 TGTGCCTGGGGTAAACTAGCGGGAGGACTCAATGAGCAGTTCTTC CAWGKLAGGLNEQFF
NA NA TRBJ2-1 TRBV5-8 TGTGCCAGCAGCTTGGTATACGGTGAGCAGTTCTTC CASSLVYGEQFF
NA TRBD1 TRBJ2-7 TRBV2 TGTGCCAGCAGGGTGGACAGGACCGTGGGGGAGCAGTACTTC CASRVDRTVGEQYF
NA TRBD2 TRBJ2-1 TRBV10-3 TGTGCCATCAGTTCGGCGGGGGGAAGGAATGAGCAGTTCTTC CAISSAGGRNEQFF
NA TRBD1 TRBJ1-1 TRBV29-1 TGCAGCGCCCGAACGACAGGGGACACTGAAGCTTTCTTT CSARTTGDTEAFF
NA TRBD2 TRBJ2-7 TRBV13 TGTGCCAGCAGCTTGGGACTAGCGGGGCCAGGAGAGCAGTACTTC CASSLGLAGPGEQYF
NA TRBD2 TRBJ2-1 TRBV9 TGTGCCAGTCAGGACGGGACTAGCGGTTACAATGAGCAGTTCTTC CASQDGTSGYNEQFF
NA NA TRBJ1-1 TRBV4-1 TGCGCCAGCAGCCAAGATCCACTCGACACTGAAGCTTTCTTT CASSQDPLDTEAFF
NA TRBD2 TRBJ2-3 TRBV6-5 TGTGCCAGCAGTTACACCGGGACTAGAACAGATACGCAGTATTTT CASSYTGTRTDTQYF
NA NA TRBJ2-4 TRBV5-1 TGCGCCAGCAGCAGGACTCAGAACTTAGCCAAAAACATTCAGTACTTC CASSRTQNLAKNIQYF
NA NA TRBJ2-7 TRBV7-6 TGTGCCAGCAGCCCGGAACCGACAGGATCCTACGAGGGACAGTACTTC CASSPEPTGSYEGQYF
medium-sized NA TRBJ1-6 TRBV5-6 TGTGCCAGCAGCTTGGGGGAGGCTTCACCCCTCCACTTT CASSLGEASPLHF
NA NA TRBJ2-2 TRBV5-1 TGCGCCAGCAGTCCCGGACTGAACACCGGGGAGCTGTTTTTT CASSPGLNTGELFF
NA TRBD2 TRBJ2-5 TRBV9 TGTGCCAGCAGCGGTAGCGGGAGGGCCCAAGAGACCCAGTACTTC CASSGSGRAQETQYF
NA NA TRBJ2-7 TRBV5-1 TGCGCCAGCAGAACCGGGGAAAACTCCTACGAGCAGTACTTC CASRTGENSYEQYF
NA NA TRBJ1-2 TRBV7-6 TGTGCCAGCAGCGCCGGGACAAACTATGGCTACACCTTC CASSAGTNYGYTF
NA TRBD1 TRBJ1-2 TRBV7-2 TGTGCCAGCGAGCTCGGGACAGGGGACTATGGCTACACCTTC CASELGTGDYGYTF
NA TRBD2 TRBJ2-5 TRBV9 TGTGCCAGCAGCCCTCTCCGACTAGCGGGACAAGAGACCCAGTACTTC CASSPLRLAGQETQYF
NA NA TRBJ2-1 TRBV7-3 TGTGCCAGCAGCTTAACGCCAGGGTCCTACAATGAGCAGTTCTTC CASSLTPGSYNEQFF
NA TRBD1 TRBJ1-2 TRBV6-6 TGTGCCAGCAGTTACACCGGGACAGACTATGGCTACACCTTC CASSYTGTDYGYTF
medium-sized NA TRBJ1-1 TRBV7-2 TGTGCCAGCAGCGTTGGGGGGATCACTGAAGCTTTCTTT CASSVGGITEAFF
NA TRBD2 TRBJ2-2 TRBV5-4 TGTGCCAGCAGCTGGAGGACTAGCGGGGGGCCCGGGGAGCTGTTTTTT CASSWRTSGGPGELFF
NA NA TRBJ2-1 TRBV29-1 TGCAGCGTCAGGTTCCAAGTTGAGCAGTTCTTC CSVRFQVEQFF
NA NA TRBJ2-5 TRBV7-3 TGTGCCAGCAGCCCTGGGGGAGGCCCCCAGGAGACCCAGTACTTC CASSPGGGPQETQYF
NA NA TRBJ1-6 TRBV14 TGTGCCAGCAGCCAAGGGTCTGGAGCGTATTCACCCCTCCACTTT CASSQGSGAYSPLHF
NA NA TRBJ2-5 TRBV18 TGTGCCAGCTCACCTCGAGAAGGGAGCGTATTACTCCAAGAGACCCAGTACTTC CASSPREGSVLLQETQYF
NA TRBD2 TRBJ2-1 TRBV6-4 TGTGCCAGCAGTGACTCGCGGGGGGGCGACAATGAGCAGTTCTTC CASSDSRGGDNEQFF
NA NA TRBJ1-5 TRBV18 TGTGCCAGCTCACCCCGACAGAGAGATCAGCCCCAGCATTTT CASSPRQRDQPQHF
NA TRBD1 TRBJ2-5 TRBV11-2 TGTGCCAGCAGCCCACACCTACAGGGGGCGCGAGAGACCCAGTACTTC CASSPHLQGARETQYF
NA TRBD2 TRBJ2-7 TRBV19 TGTGCCAGTAGTATTGGTAGCGGGAGGGCCTTCGAGCAGTACTTC CASSIGSGRAFEQYF
NA TRBD2 TRBJ2-3 TRBV4-1 TGCGCCAGCAGCCCCGTAGGGACTAGCGGGAGGGCCCAAGATACGCAGTATTTT CASSPVGTSGRAQDTQYF
NA NA TRBJ2-5 TRBV18 TGTGCCAGCTCACTACAAAGAGAGACCCAGTACTTC CASSLQRETQYF
NA TRBD1 TRBJ1-1 TRBV6-6 TGTGCCACCCAGGGACAGGGACGAACTGAAGCTTTCTTT CATQGQGRTEAFF